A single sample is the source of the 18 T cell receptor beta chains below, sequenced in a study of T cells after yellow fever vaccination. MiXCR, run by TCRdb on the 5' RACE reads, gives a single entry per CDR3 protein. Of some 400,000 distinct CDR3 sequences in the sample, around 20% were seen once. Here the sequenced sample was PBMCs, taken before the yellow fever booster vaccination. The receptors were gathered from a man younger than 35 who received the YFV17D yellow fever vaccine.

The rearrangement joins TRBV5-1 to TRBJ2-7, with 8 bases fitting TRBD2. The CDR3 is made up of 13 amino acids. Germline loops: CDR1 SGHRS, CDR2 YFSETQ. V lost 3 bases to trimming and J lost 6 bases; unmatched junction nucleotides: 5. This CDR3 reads CASSWRGAGEQYF. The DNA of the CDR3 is TGCGCCAGCAGCTGGCGGGGGGCTGGCGAGCAGTACTTC.

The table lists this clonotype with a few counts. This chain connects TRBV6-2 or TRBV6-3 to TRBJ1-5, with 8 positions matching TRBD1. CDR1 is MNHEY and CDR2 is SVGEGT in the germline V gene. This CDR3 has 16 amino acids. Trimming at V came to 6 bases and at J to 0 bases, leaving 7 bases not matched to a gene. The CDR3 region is CASSGQGAASNQPQHF. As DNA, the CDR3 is TGTGCCAGCAGCGGACAGGGAGCGGCTAGCAATCAGCCCCAGCATTTT.

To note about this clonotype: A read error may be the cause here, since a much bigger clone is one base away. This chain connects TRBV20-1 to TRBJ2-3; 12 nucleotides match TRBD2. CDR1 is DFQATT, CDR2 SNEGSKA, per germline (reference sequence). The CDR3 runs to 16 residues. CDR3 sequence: CSARRASGGATDTEYF. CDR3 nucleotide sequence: TGCAGTGCTAGACGAGCTAGCGGGGGGGCCACAGATACGGAGTATTTT.

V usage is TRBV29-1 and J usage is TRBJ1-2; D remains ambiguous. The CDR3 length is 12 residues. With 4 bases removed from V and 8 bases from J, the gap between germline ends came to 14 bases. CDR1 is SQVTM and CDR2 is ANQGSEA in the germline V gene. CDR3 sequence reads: CSVAEGTAGYTF. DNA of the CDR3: TGCAGCGTTGCGGAGGGCACTGCCGGCTACACCTTC.

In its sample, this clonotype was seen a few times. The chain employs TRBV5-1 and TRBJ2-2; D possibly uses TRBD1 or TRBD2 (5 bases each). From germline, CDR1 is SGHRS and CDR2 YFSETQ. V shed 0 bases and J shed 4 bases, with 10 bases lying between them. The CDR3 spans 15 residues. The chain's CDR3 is CASSLAAGTTGELFF. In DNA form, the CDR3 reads TGCGCCAGCAGCTTGGCTGCAGGGACCACCGGGGAGCTGTTTTTT.

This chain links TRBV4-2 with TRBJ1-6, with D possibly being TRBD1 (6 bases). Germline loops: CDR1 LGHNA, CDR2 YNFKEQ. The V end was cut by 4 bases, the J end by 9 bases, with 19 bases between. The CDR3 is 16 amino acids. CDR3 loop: CASSPMVGALGSPLHF. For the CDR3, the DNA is TGTGCCAGCAGCCCGATGGTGGGGGCGCTTGGTTCACCCCTCCACTTT.

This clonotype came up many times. The CDR3 DNA follows: TGTGCCAGCAGGTCGGACAGGGGGCCGGGGCAGCCCCAGCATTTT. Residues: CASRSDRGPGQPQHF. The rearrangement joins TRBV5-5 to TRBJ1-5; TRBD1 aligns across 11 bases. V lost 5 bases, J lost 7 bases, and 8 bases stayed unmatched. This CDR3 is 15 amino acids long. The germline gives CDR1 SGHKS, CDR2 YYEKEE (reference sequence).

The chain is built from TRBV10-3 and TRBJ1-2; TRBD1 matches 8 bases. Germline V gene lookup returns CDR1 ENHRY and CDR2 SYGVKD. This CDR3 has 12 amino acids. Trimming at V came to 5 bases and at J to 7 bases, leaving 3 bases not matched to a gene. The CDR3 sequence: CAISRTGSGYTF. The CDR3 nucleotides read TGTGCCATCAGTAGGACAGGGAGTGGCTACACCTTC.

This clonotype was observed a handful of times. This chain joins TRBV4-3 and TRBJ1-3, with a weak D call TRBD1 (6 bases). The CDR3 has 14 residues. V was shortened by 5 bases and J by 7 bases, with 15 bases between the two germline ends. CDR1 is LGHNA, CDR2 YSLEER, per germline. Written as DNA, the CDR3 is TGCGCCAGCAGCGCGGCAGGGGCGGCGAACACCATATATTTT. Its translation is CASSAAGAANTIYF.

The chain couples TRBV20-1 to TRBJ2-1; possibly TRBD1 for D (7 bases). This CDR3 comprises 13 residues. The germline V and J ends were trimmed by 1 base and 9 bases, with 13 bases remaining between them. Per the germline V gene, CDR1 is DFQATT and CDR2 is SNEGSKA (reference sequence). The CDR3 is CSARVAQGGEQFF. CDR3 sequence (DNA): TGCAGTGCTAGAGTGGCGCAGGGGGGTGAGCAGTTCTTC.

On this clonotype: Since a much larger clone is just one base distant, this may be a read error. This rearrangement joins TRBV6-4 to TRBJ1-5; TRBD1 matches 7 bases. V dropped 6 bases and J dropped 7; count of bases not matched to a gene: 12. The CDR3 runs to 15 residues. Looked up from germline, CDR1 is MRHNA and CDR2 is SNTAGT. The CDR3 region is CASSPSGPGGQPQHF. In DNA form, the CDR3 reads TGTGCCAGCAGCCCCTCAGGGCCAGGGGGGCAGCCCCAGCATTTT.

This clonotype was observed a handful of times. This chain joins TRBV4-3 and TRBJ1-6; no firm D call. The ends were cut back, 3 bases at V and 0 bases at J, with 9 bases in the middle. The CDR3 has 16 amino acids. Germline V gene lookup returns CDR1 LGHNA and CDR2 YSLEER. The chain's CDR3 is CASSQALSSYNSPLHF. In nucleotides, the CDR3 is TGCGCCAGCAGCCAGGCCCTGAGCTCCTATAATTCACCCCTCCACTTT.

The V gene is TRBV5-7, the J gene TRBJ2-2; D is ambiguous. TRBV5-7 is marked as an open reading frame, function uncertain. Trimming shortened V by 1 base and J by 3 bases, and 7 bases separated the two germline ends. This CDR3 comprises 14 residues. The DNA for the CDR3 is TGTGCCAGCAGCTTGCTCAACGACACCGGGGAGCTGTTTTTT. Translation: CASSLLNDTGELFF.

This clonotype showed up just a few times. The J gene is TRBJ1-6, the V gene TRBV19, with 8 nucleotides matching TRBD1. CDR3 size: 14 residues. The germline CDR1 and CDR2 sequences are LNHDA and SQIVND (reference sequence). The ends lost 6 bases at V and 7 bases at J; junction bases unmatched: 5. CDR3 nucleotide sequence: TGTGCCAGTAGGCAGGGGGCAAAGAATTCACCCCTCCACTTT. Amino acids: CASRQGAKNSPLHF.

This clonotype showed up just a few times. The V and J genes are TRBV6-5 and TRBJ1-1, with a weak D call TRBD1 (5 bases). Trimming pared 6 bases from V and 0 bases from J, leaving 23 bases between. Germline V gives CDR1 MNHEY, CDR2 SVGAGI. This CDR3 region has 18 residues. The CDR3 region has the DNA TGTGCCAGCAGCCCCCGTGTAGGGCAGGGCCTCATGAACACTGAAGCTTTCTTT. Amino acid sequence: CASSPRVGQGLMNTEAFF.

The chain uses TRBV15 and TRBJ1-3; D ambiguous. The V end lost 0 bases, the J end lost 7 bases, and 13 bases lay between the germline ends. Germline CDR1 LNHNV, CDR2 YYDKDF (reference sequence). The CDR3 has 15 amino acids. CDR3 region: CATSRDHTARNTIYF. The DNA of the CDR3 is TGTGCCACCAGCAGAGATCATACGGCCAGGAACACCATATATTTT.

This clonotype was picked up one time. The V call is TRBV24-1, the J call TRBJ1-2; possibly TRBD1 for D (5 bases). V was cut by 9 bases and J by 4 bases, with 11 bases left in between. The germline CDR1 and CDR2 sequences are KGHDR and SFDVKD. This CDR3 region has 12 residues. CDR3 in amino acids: CATRDGSYGYTF. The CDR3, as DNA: TGTGCCACCCGGGACGGTTCCTATGGCTACACCTTC.

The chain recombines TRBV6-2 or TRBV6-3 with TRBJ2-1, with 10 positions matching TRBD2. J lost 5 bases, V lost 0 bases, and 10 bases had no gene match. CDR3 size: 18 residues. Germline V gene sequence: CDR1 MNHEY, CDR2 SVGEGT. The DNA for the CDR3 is TGTGCCAGCAGTTACTCGCCCACCCTAGCGGGGGTGCACAATGAGCAGTTCTTC. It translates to CASSYSPTLAGVHNEQFF.